These 23 T cell receptor beta chains were sequenced from one sample in a study of cytotoxic CD8 clonotypes in ibrutinib-treated CLL. Assay used: immunoSEQ multiplex PCR; TCRdb lists only in-frame clones, some missing. The sample contains 150,000 or so clones, about 75% of which appear only once. The input for sequencing was PBMCs, taken after 24 months of ibrutinib treatment. All receptors come from a human donor with chronic lymphocytic leukemia.

The gene calls are TRBV19 and TRBJ2-3, with a weak D call TRBD1 (5 bases). This CDR3 contains 14 residues. The germline V gene encodes CDR1 LNHDA and CDR2 SQIVND (reference sequence). The V end was cut by 4 bases, the J end by 6 bases, with 14 bases between. This CDR3 reads CASSRAQGFDTQYF. DNA of the CDR3: TGTGCCAGTAGTAGAGCCCAGGGTTTCGATACGCAGTATTTT.

This chain links TRBV23-1 with TRBJ2-7; D could derive from TRBD1 or TRBD2 (5 bases each). TRBV23-1 is an open reading frame, and its role is uncertain. This CDR3 is 15 amino acids long. V was pared by 6 bases and J by 0 bases, with 15 bases between. The CDR3 DNA reads as TGCGCCAGCAGCCGGGGCTTGGAGAGCTCCTACGAGCAGTACTTC. It translates to CASSRGLESSYEQYF.

This clone showed up just a few times. CDR3 coding DNA: TGTGCCAGCAGTGTGGGGGGCCCGAACACCGGGGAGCTGTTTTTT. Protein: CASSVGGPNTGELFF. The chain carries TRBV2 and TRBJ2-2; tentatively, D is TRBD1 or TRBD2 (6 bases each). The CDR3 is made up of 15 amino acids. Trimming took 4 bases from V and 0 from J, leaving 9 bases between them. Germline loops: CDR1 SNHLY, CDR2 FYNNEI. Full variable domain (remainder filled in from reference TRBV2 and TRBJ2-2): EPEVTQTPSHQVTQMGQEVILRCVPISNHLYFYWYRQILGQKVEFLVSFYNNEISEKSEIFDDQFSVERPDGSNFTLKIRSTKLEDSAMYFCASSVGGPNTGELFFGEGSRLTVL.

The V and J genes are TRBV6-5 and TRBJ1-6; 7 nucleotides line up with TRBD1. The CDR3 length is 15 residues. V shed 2 bases, J shed 10 bases, and the junction held 8 bases outside the gene matches. Germline V gene sequence: CDR1 MNHEY, CDR2 SVGAGI. For the CDR3, the DNA is TGTGCCAGCAGTTACCGGGACAGCCTTTGGTCACCCCTCCACTTT. Translation: CASSYRDSLWSPLHF.

The chain has TRBV5-4 and TRBJ2-7; perhaps TRBD2 as D (5 bases). Per the germline V gene, CDR1 is SGHNT and CDR2 is YYREEE (reference sequence). Trimming took off 0 bases at V and 2 bases at J, with 12 bases between the two ends. This CDR3 is 15 amino acids long. The CDR3 DNA is TGTGCCAGCAGCTTGGCTAGCTCGGGGACCTACGAGCAGTACTTC. It encodes CASSLASSGTYEQYF. Combining the CDR3 with reference TRBV5-4 and TRBJ2-7 gives the whole variable domain ETGVTQSPTHLIKTRGQQVTLRCSSQSGHNTVSWYQQALGQGPQFIFQYYREEENGRGNFPPRFSGLQFPNYSSELNVNALELDDSALYLCASSLASSGTYEQYFGPGTRLTVT.

This clone was seen only a few times. This chain uses TRBV27 with TRBJ1-2, with a possible D match to TRBD1 (6 bases). Germline CDR1 reads MNHEY; CDR2 reads SMNVEV (reference sequence). V lost 5 bases and J 8 bases, leaving 15 bases between the germline ends. This CDR3 is built from 13 residues. The CDR3 bases are TGTGCCAGCAGTCCACAGACAGGCGGAGGCTACACCTTC. Its translation is CASSPQTGGGYTF.

CDR3 in DNA: TGTGCCAGCAGCTGGGAGACGCATCAGCCCCAGCATTTT. Protein product: CASSWETHQPQHF. This chain uses TRBV7-2 with TRBJ1-5; D is unresolved. This CDR3 region has 13 residues. The V gene's germline CDR1 is SGHTA and CDR2 FQGNSA. The V end lost 4 bases, the J end lost 5 bases, and 9 bases lay between the germline ends.

This sequence joins TRBV7-2 and TRBJ2-1; 11 bases are shared with TRBD2. The CDR3 extends over 15 amino acids. V was clipped by 5 bases and J by 2 bases; unmatched bases: 2. Germline CDR1 reads SGHTA; CDR2 reads FQGNSA. CDR3 amino acids: CASSPSGRTYNEQFF. CDR3 DNA: TGTGCCAGCAGCCCTAGCGGGAGGACCTACAATGAGCAGTTCTTC.

This sequence joins TRBV18 and TRBJ2-7; no clear D. Germline V CDR1 and CDR2: KGHSH, LQKENI. Trimming removed 0 bases from V and 4 bases from J, with 10 bases in between. The CDR3 consists of 14 residues. The CDR3 sequence is CASSPPGPPYEQYF. The CDR3 DNA is TGTGCCAGCTCACCACCTGGGCCACCATACGAGCAGTACTTC. Full variable domain (missing parts from reference TRBV18 and TRBJ2-7): NAGVMQNPRHLVRRRGQEARLRCSPMKGHSHVYWYRQLPEEGLKFMVYLQKENIIDESGMPKERFSAEFPKEGPSILRIQQVVRGDSAAYFCASSPPGPPYEQYFGPGTRLTVT.

The J gene is TRBJ1-4, the V gene TRBV7-6, with D possibly being TRBD1 (5 bases). The CDR3 has 15 amino acids. V was cut by 6 bases and J by 7 bases, with 18 bases left in between. The germline CDR1 and CDR2 sequences are SGHVS and FNYEAQ. The CDR3 region has the DNA TGTGCCAGCAGGGATAACAGGAGGCGGGGTGAAAAACTGTTTTTT. It translates to CASRDNRRRGEKLFF.

This chain uses TRBV19 with TRBJ1-1, with a tentative D call TRBD1 (6 bases). This CDR3 region has 14 residues. Trimming stripped 4 bases from V and 7 bases from J, with 16 bases between. Germline V lookup: CDR1 LNHDA, CDR2 SQIVND (reference sequence). The CDR3 reads CASSSSGGLGEAFF. For the CDR3, the DNA is TGTGCCAGTAGTAGTTCTGGGGGGCTCGGTGAAGCTTTCTTT.

The genes are TRBV19 and TRBJ1-5, with D tentatively TRBD1 (5 bases). The CDR3 totals 15 residues. V gave up 7 bases and J gave up 4 bases, with 17 bases separating them. CDR1 is LNHDA, CDR2 SQIVND, per germline (reference sequence). The CDR3: CASTLIPGSNQPQHF. In DNA form, the CDR3 reads TGTGCCAGTACCCTCATCCCAGGGTCAAATCAGCCCCAGCATTTT.

The V and J genes are TRBV18 and TRBJ1-6; 7 bases align to TRBD1. J was trimmed by 10 bases and V by 3 bases; bases with no gene match: 6. The CDR3 runs 14 residues. Germline V gene lookup returns CDR1 KGHSH and CDR2 LQKENI. CDR3 sequence (DNA): TGTGCCAGCTCACCGACAGGGAAAGGGTCACCCCTCCACTTT. Its protein is CASSPTGKGSPLHF.

The chain uses TRBV5-4 and TRBJ2-5; D is unclear. Germline lookup yields CDR1 SGHNT and CDR2 YYREEE (reference sequence). The CDR3 totals 11 residues. Trimming stripped 4 bases from V and 5 bases from J, with 6 bases between. The chain's CDR3 is CASSREETQYF. The CDR3 DNA reads TGTGCCAGCAGCCGCGAGGAGACCCAGTACTTC.

V and J are TRBV7-9 and TRBJ1-1; D is undetermined. CDR1 is SEHNR and CDR2 is FQNEAQ in the germline V gene (reference sequence). This CDR3 comprises 16 residues. V was cut by 5 bases and J by 1 base, with 17 bases left in between. The CDR3 is CASSHPSGQPNTEAFF. Written as DNA, the CDR3 is TGTGCCAGCAGCCACCCGAGTGGGCAGCCGAACACTGAAGCTTTCTTT. The variable domain in full, completed from reference TRBV7-9 and TRBJ1-1, reads DTGVSQNPRHKITKRGQNVTFRCDPISEHNRLYWYRQTLGQGPEFLTYFQNEAQLEKSRLLSDRFSAERPKGSFSTLEIQRTEQGDSAMYLCASSHPSGQPNTEAFFGQGTRLTVV.

The chain employs TRBV7-3 and TRBJ2-3; unclear D gene. In germline, CDR1 is SGHTA, CDR2 FQGTGA. This CDR3 has 17 residues. V lost 5 bases and J 3 bases, leaving 21 bases between the germline ends. CDR3 protein: CASSPPPTGTGTDTQYF. The CDR3 nucleotides read TGTGCCAGCAGCCCGCCCCCCACCGGTACGGGTACAGATACGCAGTATTTT.

The V gene is TRBV4-3, the J gene TRBJ2-4; D unresolved. V dropped 2 bases and J dropped 1 base, with 9 bases sitting between them. This CDR3 is built from 15 residues. The germline V gene has CDR1 LGHNA and CDR2 YSLEER. The CDR3 nucleotides are TGCGCCAGCAGCCAAAAACCTGGGGCCAAAAACATTCAGTACTTC. Encoded protein: CASSQKPGAKNIQYF.

The V gene is TRBV6-1, the J gene TRBJ2-3; D not certain. CDR1 is MNHNS, CDR2 SASEGT, per germline. The CDR3 has 15 residues. The V gene lost 7 bases and the J gene lost 4 bases, with 18 bases spanning the gap. The chain's CDR3 is CASILNLVGADTQYF. Written as DNA, the CDR3 is TGTGCCAGCATCCTCAACCTCGTTGGGGCAGATACGCAGTATTTT.

The V and J genes are TRBV27 and TRBJ2-3, with D perhaps assigned TRBD1 or TRBD2 (5 bases each). Germline V lookup: CDR1 MNHEY, CDR2 SMNVEV (reference sequence). Between the trimmed V and J ends, which lost 4 bases and 2 bases, there was a span of 10 bases. The CDR3 runs to 14 residues. The CDR3 region has the DNA TGTGCCAGCAGTTGGGGGACGGACACAGATACGCAGTATTTT. Its translation: CASSWGTDTDTQYF.

The J gene is TRBJ2-2, the V gene TRBV18; D is ambiguous. V lost 3 bases to trimming and J lost 3 bases, with 14 bases between them. The germline gives CDR1 KGHSH, CDR2 LQKENI. The CDR3 spans 16 residues. The CDR3 spells CASSPTFRVYTGELFF. CDR3 coding DNA: TGTGCCAGCTCACCCACTTTCCGGGTCTACACCGGGGAGCTGTTTTTT.

The genes are TRBV9 and TRBJ1-4; 9 positions match TRBD1. The J segment lost 8 bases and the V segment lost 4 bases, leaving 12 bases of the junction unmatched. CDR1 is SGDLS and CDR2 is YYNGEE in the germline V gene. The length of the CDR3 is 16 residues. The CDR3 DNA sequence: TGTGCCAGCAGCCAGGGGGCGGACAGGGGATTGGAAAAACTGTTTTTT. It codes for CASSQGADRGLEKLFF. Filled out from reference TRBV9 and TRBJ1-4, the complete variable domain reads DSGVTQTPKHLITATGQRVTLRCSPRSGDLSVYWYQQSLDQGLQFLIQYYNGEERAKGNILERFSAQQFPDLHSELNLSSLELGDSALYFCASSQGADRGLEKLFFGSGTQLSVL.

This clone turned up a few times. V gene TRBV11-2 combines with J gene TRBJ1-1; D is perhaps TRBD1 (6 bases). V shed 5 bases and J shed 0 bases, with 13 bases lying between them. Looked up from germline, CDR1 is SGHAT and CDR2 is FQNNGV. The CDR3 has 15 residues. The CDR3 bases are TGTGCCAGCAGCCCCCGGACAGCTATGAACACTGAAGCTTTCTTT. Its translation is CASSPRTAMNTEAFF.

V gene TRBV2 combines with J gene TRBJ1-4, with D uncertain. The CDR3 is made up of 14 amino acids. The V and J ends lost 6 bases and 5 bases respectively, with 13 bases between them. The germline CDR1 and CDR2 sequences are SNHLY and FYNNEI. CDR3 nucleotide sequence: TGTGCCAGCAGGACGAGGATGGCAAATGAAAAACTGTTTTTT. This gives the protein CASRTRMANEKLFF.